This T cell receptor beta chain was retrieved from a study of blood T cell repertoires in COVID-19. At the level of the study: From the United States, Italy and Spain came samples of acute and convalescent COVID-19. PBMCs, B-cell-depleted T cells, or T cells were the source of the cDNA or gDNA that made up the material.

Methods used by the authors: Counts of nucleated cells, estimated from reference gene primer amplification, were obtained. The assay was immunoSEQ multiplex PCR, and TCRdb's table has in-frame clones only and misses some. D and trimming come from the DNA, and the V and J calls and clone size come from that table. The sample records 100,000 to 150,000 clones, 65% to 90% being singletons. V lost 2 bases, J lost 5 bases, and 13 bases lay in between. CDR3 length: 15 amino acids. Germline V lookup: CDR1 SGHVS, CDR2 FQNEAQ. The rearrangement links TRBV7-8 to TRBJ1-5; D uncertain. Sequenced sample: peripheral blood. This sequence was found in a human donor in a cohort sampled during active COVID-19. The CDR3 protein is CASSLRGYVDQPQHF. CDR3 nucleotides: TGTGCCAGCAGCTTAAGAGGGTATGTCGATCAGCCCCAGCATTTT.